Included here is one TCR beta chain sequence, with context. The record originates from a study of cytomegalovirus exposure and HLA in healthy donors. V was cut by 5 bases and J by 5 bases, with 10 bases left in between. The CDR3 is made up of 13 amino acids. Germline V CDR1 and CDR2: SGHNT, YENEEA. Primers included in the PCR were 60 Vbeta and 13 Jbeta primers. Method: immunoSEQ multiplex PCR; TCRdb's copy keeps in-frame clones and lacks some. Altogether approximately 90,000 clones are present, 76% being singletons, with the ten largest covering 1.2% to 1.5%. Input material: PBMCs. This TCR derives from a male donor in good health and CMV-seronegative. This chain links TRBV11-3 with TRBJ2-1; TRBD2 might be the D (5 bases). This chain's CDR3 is CASSVGLHNEQFF. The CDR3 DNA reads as TGTGCCAGCAGCGTCGGACTGCACAATGAGCAGTTCTTC.